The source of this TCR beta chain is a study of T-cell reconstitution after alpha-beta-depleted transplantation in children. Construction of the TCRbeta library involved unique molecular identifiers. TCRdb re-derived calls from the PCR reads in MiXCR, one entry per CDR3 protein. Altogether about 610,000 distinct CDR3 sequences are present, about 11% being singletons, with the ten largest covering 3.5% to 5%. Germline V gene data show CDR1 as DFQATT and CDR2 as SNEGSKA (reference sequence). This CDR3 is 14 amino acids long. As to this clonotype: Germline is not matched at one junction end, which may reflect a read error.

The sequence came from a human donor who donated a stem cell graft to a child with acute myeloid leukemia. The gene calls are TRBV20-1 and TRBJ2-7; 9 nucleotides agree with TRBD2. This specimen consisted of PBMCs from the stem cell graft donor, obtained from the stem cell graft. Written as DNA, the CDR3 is TGCAGTGCAAACAGACTAGCGGTAGATTACGAGCGGTACTTC. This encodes CSANRLAVDYERYF.